This is a list of T cell receptor beta chains from one sample in a study of blood T cells in healthy people across ages. TCRdb ran MiXCR on the 5' RACE reads and lists one entry per CDR3 protein. The table has 1.5 million or so distinct CDR3 sequences, 40% to 50% seen once. Material for sequencing was blood. Receptor source: a woman younger than 35 in good health. The CDR3 runs from the conserved cysteine through the conserved F or W. The order of the fields is J gene, clone size, D gene, V gene, CDR3 DNA, CDR3 protein. D genes are given only for firm matches. Clone size is stated in some rows and not others, as once, few, many or a class when expanded.

TRBJ2-7	.	.	TRBV20-1	TGCAGTGCTAGAGGGGACGAATCCTCCTACGAGCAGTACTTC	CSARGDESSYEQYF
TRBJ1-1	.	.	TRBV15	TGTGCCACCAGCAGAGCGAGGGTATCGGACACTGAAGCTTTCTTT	CATSRARVSDTEAFF
TRBJ1-6	.	.	TRBV28	TGTGCCAGCAGCCTCGCCGGGCCAAATTCACCCCTCCACTTT	CASSLAGPNSPLHF
TRBJ2-5	.	.	TRBV2	TGTGCCAGGGGGCGCGGGGTGGAGACCCAGTACTTC	CARGRGVETQYF
TRBJ2-7	.	.	TRBV10-1	TGCGCCAGCGGAGACCTGGACGCCGGGCAGTACTTC	CASGDLDAGQYF
TRBJ2-5	.	.	TRBV20-1	TGCAGTGCTCGGACGGTCTCCTTGGAGACCCAGTACTTC	CSARTVSLETQYF
TRBJ2-1	.	TRBD2	TRBV7-8	TGTGCCAGCCTTCTAGCGGCGGGGGGGAAAAGGGCTGAGCAGTTCTTC	CASLLAAGGKRAEQFF
TRBJ1-2	few	.	TRBV12-3/TRBV12-4	TGTGCCAGCAGTTACGGGGCAGGGAATAACTATGGCTACACCTTC	CASSYGAGNNYGYTF
TRBJ2-1	.	TRBD2	TRBV5-1	TGCGCCAGCAGCACGGGCGGGACTAGCGGGAGTGGTGAGCAGTTCTTC	CASSTGGTSGSGEQFF
TRBJ2-1	few	TRBD2	TRBV5-1	TGCGCCAGCAGCTTGGGTCTTAGCGGGCGTTCCTACAATGAGCAGTTCTTC	CASSLGLSGRSYNEQFF
TRBJ1-4	.	TRBD1	TRBV27	TGTGCCAGCAGTACCCGACAGGGGGCTGGTGAAAAACTGTTTTTT	CASSTRQGAGEKLFF
TRBJ2-5	.	TRBD1	TRBV7-2	TGTGCCAGCAGCTCCGAGACAGGGTACCCCACATCCCAGTACTTC	CASSSETGYPTSQYF
TRBJ2-2	.	.	TRBV20-1	TGCAGTGCTAGAGATCTGCGCGGCGGGACCGGGGAGCTGTTTTTT	CSARDLRGGTGELFF
TRBJ2-1	few	.	TRBV6-2/TRBV6-3	TGTGCCTCTGGACTAATCCCGGGGTGGGATGAGCAGTTCTTC	CASGLIPGWDEQFF
TRBJ1-6	few	.	TRBV18	TGTGCCAGCTCACCGGTGTCGGTCATCGCGGGCATGGATTCACCCCTCCACTTT	CASSPVSVIAGMDSPLHF
TRBJ1-2	.	.	TRBV7-8	TGTGCCAGCAGCCCGACTGAGGGGAACGGCTACACCTTC	CASSPTEGNGYTF
TRBJ2-1	few	TRBD2	TRBV2	TGTGCCAGCAGTGAGCGGCGGGGGGGTGAGCAGTTCTTC	CASSERRGGEQFF
TRBJ2-1	.	TRBD1	TRBV6-5	TGTGCCAGCAGTGGACAGGGAGGTTACGAGCAGTTCTTC	CASSGQGGYEQFF
TRBJ2-5	.	.	TRBV18	TGTGCCAGCTCATTCAGACGGTGGGATAGAAAAGAGACCCAGTACTTC	CASSFRRWDRKETQYF
TRBJ2-7	few	.	TRBV27	TGTGCCAGCAGTTTCCAAGGGAGGCCCTACGAGCAGTACTTC	CASSFQGRPYEQYF
TRBJ1-5	.	.	TRBV2	TGTGCCAGCAGTGGGCCCCAAGGAAGCAATCAGCCCCAGCATTTT	CASSGPQGSNQPQHF
TRBJ2-7	.	TRBD1	TRBV5-1	TGCGCCAGCAGCGTCCGGGACAGTTCCTACGAGCAGTACTTC	CASSVRDSSYEQYF
TRBJ2-7	.	.	TRBV27	TGTGCCAGCACAAAGGGTGGCGGCAGCTCCTACGAGCAGTACTTC	CASTKGGGSSYEQYF
TRBJ2-7	.	TRBD2	TRBV7-4	TGTGCCAGCAGCACGGATGGCGGGAGAGACGAGCAGTACTTC	CASSTDGGRDEQYF
TRBJ1-1	few	.	TRBV5-6	TGTGCCAGCAGCTTGGGGGTCCGGGACACTCATTCTGAAGCTTTCTTT	CASSLGVRDTHSEAFF
TRBJ2-7	.	.	TRBV10-3	TGTGCCATCAGCGGACAGTACGAGCAGTACTTC	CAISGQYEQYF
TRBJ2-1	.	.	TRBV6-2/TRBV6-3	TGTGCCAGCAGCCCTCTTCCCGGTAGCGGAAACAATGAGCAGTTCTTC	CASSPLPGSGNNEQFF
TRBJ2-7	.	.	TRBV30	TGTGCCTGGGGCCCAGGGGACCACGAGCAGTACTTC	CAWGPGDHEQYF
TRBJ1-4	.	.	TRBV10-3	TGTGCCATCAGGGGGAGTTCTAATGAAAAACTGTTTTTT	CAIRGSSNEKLFF
TRBJ2-7	many	.	TRBV2	TGTGCCAGCCGACCGGGGCCGCCTGAATACGAGCAGTACTTC	CASRPGPPEYEQYF
TRBJ2-1	.	.	TRBV6-6	TGTGCCAGCAGTATCTACAGCTACAATGAGCAGTTCTTC	CASSIYSYNEQFF
TRBJ2-5	once	TRBD2	TRBV27	TGTGCCAGCAGTCCCCTAGCGGGAGCCCTAAATGAGCAGTACTTC	CASSPLAGALNEQYF
TRBJ2-3	few	TRBD2	TRBV20-1	TGCAGTGCTAGGTCCGAAGTACTAGCGGGACCCTGGAACACAGATACGCAGTATTTT	CSARSEVLAGPWNTDTQYF
TRBJ2-3	.	TRBD2	TRBV2	TGTGCCGGCAGTCCCTGGACTAGCAGTAGCACAGATGCGCAGTATTTT	CAGSPWTSSSTDAQYF
TRBJ1-2	.	.	TRBV20-1	TGCAGTGCTACCACCAGGGGTTCAGGGTACAGCTATGGCTACACCTTC	CSATTRGSGYSYGYTF
TRBJ2-5	.	.	TRBV20-1	TGCAGTGCTCGTCGACAATACAATGAGCAGTACTTC	CSARRQYNEQYF
TRBJ2-1	.	.	TRBV20-1	TGCAGTGCCACACCTCTGGGTCCAGGGACCTACAATGAGCAGTTCTTC	CSATPLGPGTYNEQFF
TRBJ2-7	few	.	TRBV7-2	TGTGCCAGCGGATCGGGGCGGCGGACCTACGAGCAGTACTTC	CASGSGRRTYEQYF
TRBJ2-7	once	TRBD2	TRBV20-1	TGCAGTGCTTGCCCGCTAGCGGGGGGAATCTACGAGCAGTACTTC	CSACPLAGGIYEQYF
TRBJ2-1	few	.	TRBV7-3	TGTGCCAGCAGCTTATCGCCTTCGGGCTACAATGAGCAGTTCTTC	CASSLSPSGYNEQFF
TRBJ2-3	.	.	TRBV21-1	TGTGCCAGCAGCAGAGAAAGGGAGGACAGGGGCCTCACAGATACGCAGTATTTT	CASSREREDRGLTDTQYF
TRBJ2-1	.	.	TRBV4-1	TGCGCCAGCAGCCCCTCGGCCGGGACTGGCGTCCCGTACAATGAGCAGTTCTTC	CASSPSAGTGVPYNEQFF
TRBJ2-3	.	TRBD2	TRBV9	TGTGCCAGCACCCGGGGACTAGCGTCCACAGATACGCAGTATTTT	CASTRGLASTDTQYF
TRBJ2-4	few	TRBD1	TRBV5-5	TGTGCCAGCAGCTTGATCGCGGGACAGGGGTCGGCCAAAAACATTCAGTACTTC	CASSLIAGQGSAKNIQYF
TRBJ2-1	.	TRBD2	TRBV5-1	TGCGCCAGCCAAAGAAGCGGGGGTACCTACAATGAGCAGTTCTTC	CASQRSGGTYNEQFF
TRBJ1-6	.	.	TRBV2	TGTGCCAGCAGGGGCTATAATTCACCCCTCCACTTT	CASRGYNSPLHF
TRBJ2-7	.	.	TRBV13	TGTGCCAGCAGCTTAGCGAGAGGGTCCGAGCAGTACTTC	CASSLARGSEQYF
TRBJ2-5	few	.	TRBV6-5	TGTGCCAGCAGTTACTCGAGCTCTTTAGGGCCCGAAGAGACCCAGTACTTC	CASSYSSSLGPEETQYF
TRBJ2-3	few	.	TRBV6-5	TGTGCCAGCAGCCGTCTGGGGGGAGCAGCAGATACGCAGTATTTT	CASSRLGGAADTQYF
TRBJ2-7	few	TRBD1	TRBV12-3/TRBV12-4	TGTGCCAGCAGCTCCACGGCGACAGGGGGCATTGATTTTTACGAGCAGTACTTC	CASSSTATGGIDFYEQYF
TRBJ2-7	once	.	TRBV6-5	TGTGCCAGCGCTCAAAGGGGGGCAAGCTCCTACGAGCAGTACTTC	CASAQRGASSYEQYF
TRBJ2-1	few	.	TRBV6-6	TGTGCCAGCAGTTACGCCCCACAAAACTACAATGAGCAGTTCTTC	CASSYAPQNYNEQFF